These T cell receptor beta chains were read from a single sample in a study of blood T cells in healthy people across ages. Using its own MiXCR run on the 5' RACE reads, TCRdb lists one record per CDR3 protein. The top ten clones hold 15% to 20% of a sample with approximately 1,100,000 distinct CDR3 sequences, 40% to 45% of them seen once. Input material: blood. These receptors were obtained from a woman aged 60 to 75 in good health. Each CDR3 is given with its conserved first and last residue. D genes are given only for firm matches. The size of a clone is reported for some rows only, either as once, few or many, or as a class for expanded clones.

>TRBV12-5|NA|TRBJ2-1|NA
CASGLEGAHNEQFF
TGTGCTAGTGGTTTGGAAGGAGCCCACAATGAGCAGTTCTTC
>TRBV6-5|TRBD1|TRBJ2-3|once
CASSYSPGTEFTDTQYF
TGTGCCAGCAGTTACTCCCCCGGGACAGAATTCACAGATACGCAGTATTTT
>TRBV5-1|TRBD1|TRBJ2-7|NA
CASSLAGQGYYYEQYF
TGCGCCAGCAGCTTGGCCGGACAGGGATATTACTACGAGCAGTACTTC
>TRBV7-9|NA|TRBJ2-1|few
CASSLIAANNEQFF
TGTGCCAGCAGCTTAATAGCGGCGAACAATGAGCAGTTCTTC
>TRBV20-1|NA|TRBJ2-5|NA
CSASVVQGVFNEQYF
TGCAGTGCTAGTGTGGTACAGGGCGTATTCAATGAGCAGTACTTC
>TRBV20-1|NA|TRBJ2-7|once
CSARPQGYEQYF
TGCAGTGCTAGACCCCAGGGCTACGAGCAGTACTTC
>TRBV27|TRBD1|TRBJ2-7|NA
CATAPDRAHYEQYF
TGTGCCACCGCCCCCGACAGGGCGCACTACGAGCAGTACTTC
>TRBV29-1|TRBD1|TRBJ1-1|NA
CSGSQGMNTETFF
TGCAGCGGTTCACAGGGGATGAACACTGAAACTTTCTTT
>TRBV25-1|NA|TRBJ2-7|NA
CASGPGYEQYF
TGTGCCAGCGGTCCCGGCTACGAGCAGTACTTC
>TRBV5-6|NA|TRBJ1-2|NA
CASSFLQNYGYTF
TGTGCCAGCAGCTTTTTACAGAACTATGGCTACACCTTC
>TRBV3-1|NA|TRBJ2-5|NA
CASSQAVLGQETQYF
TGTGCCAGCAGCCAAGCGGTCTTGGGTCAGGAGACCCAGTACTTC
>TRBV30|TRBD1|TRBJ1-3|NA
CAWGTASSGNTIYF
TGTGCCTGGGGGACAGCGAGCTCTGGAAACACCATATATTTT
>TRBV28|TRBD1|TRBJ1-2|NA
CASSTRTGFIGGYTF
TGTGCCAGCAGTACACGGACAGGGTTTATCGGTGGCTACACCTTC
>TRBV28|NA|TRBJ2-7|NA
CASGRRDEQYF
TGTGCCAGCGGTAGGAGGGACGAGCAGTACTTC
>TRBV20-1|NA|TRBJ2-1|NA
CSARRRSTEQFF
TGCAGTGCTAGACGCCGAAGCACGGAGCAGTTCTTC
>TRBV5-6|NA|TRBJ2-3|few
CASSPTITTDTQYF
TGTGCCAGCAGCCCGACTATAACCACAGATACGCAGTATTTT
>TRBV28|TRBD1|TRBJ2-7|NA
CASSPPSSRGRNEQYF
TGTGCCAGCAGTCCCCCCTCCTCCAGGGGGCGGAACGAGCAGTACTTC
>TRBV24-1|TRBD1|TRBJ2-7|few
CATSGGETGGEQREIDEQYF
TGTGCCACCAGTGGTGGGGAGACAGGGGGCGAGCAGCGGGAGATCGACGAGCAGTACTTC
>TRBV27|TRBD1|TRBJ2-5|few
CASSIPGQVPGETQYF
TGTGCCAGCAGTATCCCGGGACAGGTCCCTGGGGAGACCCAGTACTTC
>TRBV29-1|NA|TRBJ2-5|few
CSVELAGRQETQYF
TGCAGCGTTGAACTGGCGGGAAGGCAAGAGACCCAGTACTTC
>TRBV5-6|NA|TRBJ1-3|once
CASSPGTLSGNTIYF
TGTGCCAGCAGCCCCGGGACCTTATCTGGAAACACCATATATTTT
>TRBV27|NA|TRBJ2-4|NA
CASSLTRTVAKNIQYF
TGTGCCAGCAGTTTAACCCGGACAGTAGCCAAAAACATTCAGTACTTC
>TRBV7-8|NA|TRBJ2-3|NA
CASYRAADTQYF
TGTGCCAGTTACCGGGCCGCAGATACGCAGTATTTT
>TRBV6-5|NA|TRBJ2-3|NA
CASSYRPEDTQYF
TGTGCCAGCAGTTACAGGCCAGAGGATACGCAGTATTTT
>TRBV5-1|TRBD1|TRBJ1-3|NA
CASSSRQGFSGNTIYF
TGCGCCAGCAGCAGCCGACAGGGTTTCTCTGGAAACACCATATATTTT
>TRBV27|NA|TRBJ2-3|NA
CASSLKAGQPLPTDTQYF
TGTGCCAGCAGTTTAAAGGCCGGACAGCCACTCCCCACAGATACGCAGTATTTT
>TRBV7-6|NA|TRBJ2-3|many
CASSSGGADTQYF
TGTGCCAGCAGTTCTGGTGGTGCAGATACGCAGTATTTT
>TRBV4-2|TRBD2|TRBJ2-3|NA
CASSYSVAGGPGGTDTQYF
TGTGCCAGCAGCTACTCGGTAGCGGGAGGGCCGGGGGGCACAGATACGCAGTATTTT
>TRBV29-1|TRBD2|TRBJ2-1|NA
CSVATSGRGNEQFF
TGCAGCGTCGCGACTAGCGGGAGGGGGAATGAGCAGTTCTTC
>TRBV28|TRBD1|TRBJ1-6|few
CASSSPGQGVWNSPLHF
TGTGCCAGCAGTTCCCCGGGACAGGGCGTTTGGAATTCACCCCTCCACTTT
>TRBV5-1|TRBD2|TRBJ2-3|NA
CASSLGLAGNTQYF
TGCGCCAGCAGCTTAGGACTAGCGGGTAATACGCAGTATTTT
>TRBV9|TRBD2|TRBJ2-5|NA
CASQSGRMETQYF
TGTGCCAGCCAAAGCGGGAGGATGGAGACCCAGTACTTC
>TRBV29-1|NA|TRBJ2-5|NA
CSVELGGFGEQYF
TGCAGCGTTGAGCTGGGGGGATTCGGGGAGCAGTACTTC
>TRBV6-2/TRBV6-3|NA|TRBJ1-6|NA
CASSYGSPLHF
TGTGCCAGTAGTTACGGTTCACCCCTCCACTTT
>TRBV5-1|NA|TRBJ2-1|NA
CASSLAFQEQFF
TGCGCCAGCAGCTTGGCCTTTCAAGAGCAGTTCTTC
>TRBV10-2|TRBD2|TRBJ2-7|NA
CASTEQRERYEQYF
TGCGCCAGCACTGAGCAGCGGGAGAGGTACGAGCAGTACTTC
>TRBV12-3/TRBV12-4|NA|TRBJ1-1|NA
CASSMQGKTEAFF
TGTGCCAGCAGTATGCAGGGGAAAACTGAAGCTTTCTTT
>TRBV24-1|NA|TRBJ2-1|NA
CATSDFRGPSSYNEQFF
TGTGCCACCAGTGATTTTCGGGGGCCTAGCTCCTACAATGAGCAGTTCTTC
>TRBV5-1|TRBD1|TRBJ1-2|few
CASSLRGTGEDYGYTF
TGCGCCAGCAGCTTGCGCGGGACAGGGGAAGACTATGGCTACACCTTC
>TRBV5-5|NA|TRBJ1-4|once
CASTLRAPENEKLFF
TGTGCCAGCACCCTCCGGGCACCTGAGAATGAAAAACTGTTTTTT
>TRBV25-1|NA|TRBJ1-6|NA
CASSDAAGALHF
TGTGCCAGCAGTGACGCCGCTGGGGCCCTCCACTTT
>TRBV4-1|NA|TRBJ1-2|NA
CASSSTPQANYGYTF
TGCGCCAGCAGCTCAACCCCACAGGCTAACTATGGCTACACCTTC
>TRBV5-1|TRBD2|TRBJ2-7|NA
CASRLSGSNEQYF
TGCGCCAGCAGACTAAGCGGGAGCAACGAGCAGTACTTC
>TRBV20-1|NA|TRBJ2-6|NA
CSARGPSGANVLTF
TGCAGTGCTAGAGGACCCTCTGGGGCCAACGTCCTGACTTTC
>TRBV20-1|TRBD1|TRBJ2-5|NA
CSGTGGAGIYQETQYF
TGCAGTGGGACAGGGGGCGCGGGGATATACCAAGAGACCCAGTACTTC
>TRBV2|NA|TRBJ2-3|NA
CASRWGETDTQYF
TGTGCCAGCAGATGGGGGGAGACAGATACGCAGTATTTT
>TRBV27|NA|TRBJ1-1|few
CASSKGQFNTEAFF
TGTGCCAGCAGCAAGGGACAATTCAACACTGAAGCTTTCTTT
>TRBV28|TRBD2|TRBJ2-3|few
CASSDTSGPRGSTDTQYF
TGTGCCAGCAGCGATACTAGCGGGCCCCGGGGAAGCACAGATACGCAGTATTTT
>TRBV6-5|TRBD2|TRBJ2-7|NA
CASSYPLAGGSTYNEQYF
TGTGCCAGCAGTTACCCACTAGCGGGAGGGTCTACCTACAATGAGCAGTACTTC
>TRBV7-2|NA|TRBJ2-7|few
CASSVVRAYEQYF
TGTGCCAGCAGCGTAGTCAGAGCCTACGAGCAGTACTTC
>TRBV9|NA|TRBJ2-7|many
CASSVGTLGNYEQYF
TGTGCCAGCAGCGTAGGCACCCTCGGGAACTACGAGCAGTACTTC
>TRBV13|NA|TRBJ1-4|NA
CASSGDATYSGRLFF
TGTGCCAGCAGCGGGGACGCTACTTATTCAGGGCGACTGTTTTTT
>TRBV20-1|NA|TRBJ1-5|once
CSASNRGYSNQPQHF
TGCAGTGCTAGTAATCGAGGTTATAGCAATCAGCCCCAGCATTTT
>TRBV5-1|TRBD2|TRBJ2-3|NA
CASSHGTSGRHSTDTQYF
TGCGCCAGCAGCCACGGGACTAGCGGGAGGCATAGCACAGATACGCAGTATTTT
>TRBV13|NA|TRBJ1-1|many
CASSLGRRGAGTEAFF
TGTGCCAGCAGCTTAGGCCGACGGGGGGCTGGGACTGAAGCTTTCTTT
>TRBV27|NA|TRBJ1-1|few
CASSFRGGTEAFF
TGTGCCAGCAGTTTTCGGGGGGGCACTGAAGCTTTCTTT
>TRBV2|NA|TRBJ1-2|few
CASSDQFGYGYTF
TGTGCCAGCAGTGACCAGTTCGGCTATGGCTACACCTTC